This T cell receptor (beta chain) was retrieved from a study of T cells in Graves' hyperthyroidism and ophthalmopathy. Whole-study findings and limits: Most clonotypes expanded in thyroid above 0.001 were likewise present in blood. From stable hyperthyroidism, ophthalmopathy was separated by a 13 V-J model.

V shed 0 bases and J shed 8 bases, with 7 bases lying between them. CDR1 is KGHSH and CDR2 is LQKENI in the germline V gene. This CDR3 is 13 amino acids long. Uncontrolled infection, other autoimmune disease, pregnancy or lactation disqualified patients from enrolment. Fresh 10 ml peripheral blood yielded PBMCs. From RNA transcripts, TCR beta CDR3 regions were amplified. First-round RT-PCR of the TCR CDR3 relied on the HTBI primer set. One entry per CDR3 protein results from TCRdb running MiXCR on the multiplex PCR reads. The sample gives 280,000 or so distinct CDR3 sequences, 13% to 15% of which show up once; 30% to 35% is in the top ten. This clonotype was counted many times. Antigen: not known.

The chain couples TRBV18 to TRBJ1-4, with D unclear. The clonotype originates from a woman in her forties or fifties with Graves' hyperthyroidism that later progressed to Graves' ophthalmopathy. Input material: blood. CDR3 sequence: CASSPPGSEKLFF. CDR3 DNA sequence: TGTGCCAGCTCACCACCTGGAAGCGAAAAACTGTTTTTT. The full variable domain, its missing parts supplied by reference TRBV18 and TRBJ1-4, is NAGVMQNPRHLVRRRGQEARLRCSPMKGHSHVYWYRQLPEEGLKFMVYLQKENIIDESGMPKERFSAEFPKEGPSILRIQQVVRGDSAAYFCASSPPGSEKLFFGSGTQLSVL.